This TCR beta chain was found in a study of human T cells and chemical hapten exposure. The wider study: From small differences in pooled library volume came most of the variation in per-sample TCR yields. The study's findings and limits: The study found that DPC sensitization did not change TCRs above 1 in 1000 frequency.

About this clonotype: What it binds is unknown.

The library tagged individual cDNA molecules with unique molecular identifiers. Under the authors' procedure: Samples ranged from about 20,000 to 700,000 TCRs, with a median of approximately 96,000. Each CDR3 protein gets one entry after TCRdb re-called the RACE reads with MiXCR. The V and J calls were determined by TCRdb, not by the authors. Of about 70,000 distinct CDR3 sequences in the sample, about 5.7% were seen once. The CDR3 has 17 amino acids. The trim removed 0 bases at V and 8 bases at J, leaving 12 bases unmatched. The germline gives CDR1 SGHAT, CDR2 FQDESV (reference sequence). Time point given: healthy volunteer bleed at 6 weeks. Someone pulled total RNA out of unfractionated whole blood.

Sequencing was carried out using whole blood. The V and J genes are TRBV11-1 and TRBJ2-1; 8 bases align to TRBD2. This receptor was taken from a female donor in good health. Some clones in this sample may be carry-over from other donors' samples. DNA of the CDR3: TGTGCCAGCAGCTTAGCCCGACCTCGACTAGCGACGCATGAGCAGTTCTTC. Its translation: CASSLARPRLATHEQFF.